This passage covers 27 T cell receptor beta chains from one sample sequenced in a study of blood T cell repertoires in COVID-19. The table came from immunoSEQ multiplex PCR; TCRdb's copy has only in-frame clones and leaves some out. This sample has around 59,000 clones, with about 90% found just once. Sequenced material: peripheral blood. The receptors stem from a man between 60 and 75 years old with acute or convalescent COVID-19.

The V and J genes are TRBV18 and TRBJ2-3, with D uncertain. This CDR3 is 15 amino acids long. V gave up 0 bases and J gave up 0 bases, with 7 bases separating them. Germline CDR1 and CDR2: KGHSH and LQKENI. CDR3 bases: TGTGCCAGCTCACCACCGTCTTTGAGCACAGATACGCAGTATTTT. Translating gives CASSPPSLSTDTQYF.

CDR3 bases: TGCGCCAGCAGTCTACAGATGACAGGGGGTAATAGCAATCAGCCCCAGCATTTT. It translates to CASSLQMTGGNSNQPQHF. The V gene is TRBV23-1, the J gene TRBJ1-5; 9 bases map to TRBD1. TRBV23-1 is an ORF, and what it does is uncertain. V lost 4 bases, J lost 0 bases, and 10 bases stayed unmatched. This CDR3 is built from 18 residues.

The chain joins TRBV11-2 to TRBJ2-7, with 14 bases lining up with TRBD2. Germline assignment: CDR1 SGHAT and CDR2 FQNNGV. With V trimmed by 5 bases and J by 0 bases, 12 bases remained unmatched. The CDR3 consists of 19 residues. CDR3 region: CASSREGLAGVPYSYEQYF. CDR3 sequence (DNA): TGTGCCAGCAGCCGTGAGGGACTAGCGGGAGTACCCTACTCCTACGAGCAGTACTTC.

CDR3 in amino acids: CASSFPELAASTDTQYF. CDR3 nucleotides: TGTGCCAGCAGTTTTCCCGAACTAGCGGCCAGCACAGATACGCAGTATTTT. This chain connects TRBV28 to TRBJ2-3; TRBD2 matches 8 bases. CDR3 length: 17 residues. The V segment lost 3 bases and the J segment 0 bases; nucleotides outside the gene matches: 8. The germline gives CDR1 MDHEN, CDR2 SYDVKM.

V is TRBV7-8 and J is TRBJ1-2; 8 positions agree with TRBD1. The length of the CDR3 is 13 residues. The trim removed 5 bases at V and 8 bases at J, leaving 7 bases unmatched. CDR1 is SGHVS, CDR2 FQNEAQ, per germline. The CDR3 nucleotides are TGTGCCAGCAGCGCTCGGACAGGGAACGGCTACACCTTC. It translates to CASSARTGNGYTF. The complete variable domain, with remaining parts taken from reference TRBV7-8 and TRBJ1-2, reads GAGVSQSPRYKVAKRGQDVALRCDPISGHVSLFWYQQALGQGPEFLTYFQNEAQLDKSGLPSDRFFAERPEGSVSTLKIQRTQQEDSAVYLCASSARTGNGYTFGSGTRLTVV.

For the CDR3, the DNA is TGTGCCCGGCGCGCAGGTGGCTACACCTTC. It yields the protein CARRAGGYTF. The J gene is TRBJ1-2, the V gene TRBV30; D remains unclear. Trimming took 8 bases from V and 7 from J, leaving 11 bases between them. This CDR3 has 10 amino acids. The germline V gene has CDR1 GTSNPN and CDR2 SVGIG (reference sequence). The complete variable domain, with remaining parts taken from reference TRBV30 and TRBJ1-2, reads SQTIHQWPATLVQPVGSPLSLECTVEGTSNPNLYWYRQAAGRGLQLLFYSVGIGQISSEVPQNLSASRPQDRQFILSSKKLLLSDSGFYLCARRAGGYTFGSGTRLTVV.

This sequence joins TRBV28 and TRBJ1-1; D might be TRBD1 (6 bases). Germline CDR1 is MDHEN and CDR2 is SYDVKM. The CDR3 consists of 17 residues. The V gene lost 7 bases and the J gene lost 0 bases, with 21 bases spanning the gap. CDR3 DNA: TGTGCCAGCACCTTATCACAGGGTTTTTTGGTGAACACTGAAGCTTTCTTT. Its translation is CASTLSQGFLVNTEAFF.

This clone was seen just once. The chain recombines TRBV5-4 with TRBJ1-3; TRBD1 matches at 8 bases. The CDR3 contains 17 residues. V dropped 1 base and J dropped 0; count of bases not matched to a gene: 6. The germline gives CDR1 SGHNT, CDR2 YYREEE (reference sequence). CDR3 residues: CASSLFRGPVSGNTIYF. As DNA, the CDR3 is TGTGCCAGCAGCTTGTTCAGGGGGCCCGTCTCTGGAAACACCATATATTTT. The full variable domain, with the rest looked up from reference TRBV5-4 and TRBJ1-3, is ETGVTQSPTHLIKTRGQQVTLRCSSQSGHNTVSWYQQALGQGPQFIFQYYREEENGRGNFPPRFSGLQFPNYSSELNVNALELDDSALYLCASSLFRGPVSGNTIYFGEGSWLTVV.

The chain joins TRBV10-3 to TRBJ1-2; weak D call: TRBD1 (6 bases). The CDR3 has 15 residues. The germline CDR1 and CDR2 sequences are ENHRY and SYGVKD. Trimming shortened V by 2 bases and J by 6 bases, and 16 bases separated the two germline ends. The CDR3 bases are TGTGCCATCAGTGAGACGATGCAGGGGAGGGATGGCTACACCTTC. Its translation: CAISETMQGRDGYTF.

The rearrangement links TRBV19 to TRBJ1-1, with TRBD1 matching 7 bases. There are 15 residues in the CDR3. CDR1 is LNHDA, CDR2 SQIVND, per germline (reference sequence). V dropped 3 bases and J dropped 3; count of bases not matched to a gene: 7. This CDR3 is CASSMTGREDTEAFF. DNA for the CDR3: TGTGCCAGTAGTATGACAGGGCGGGAGGACACTGAAGCTTTCTTT.

This clone was detected once. CDR3 coding DNA: TGCGCCAGCAGCTCCAACCCGGGACAGGGGGCCAGAACTGAAGCTTTCTTT. It specifies CASSSNPGQGARTEAFF. This chain uses TRBV5-1 with TRBJ1-1, with 12 nucleotides matching TRBD1. CDR3 length: 17 residues. Germline CDR1 SGHRS, CDR2 YFSETQ. Trimming cost V 3 bases and J 5 bases; bases outside gene matches: 11.

The rearrangement uses TRBV12-3 or TRBV12-4 and TRBJ1-1; D not resolved. The CDR3 runs to 12 residues. V gave up 3 bases and J gave up 0 bases, with 2 bases separating them. DNA of the CDR3: TGTGCCAGCAGTTTCATGAACACTGAAGCTTTCTTT. Its protein is CASSFMNTEAFF.

The genes are TRBV19 and TRBJ2-3; TRBD1 matches 8 bases. V shed 8 bases and J 7 bases; nucleotides not matched to a gene: 11. Germline CDR1 LNHDA, CDR2 SQIVND (reference sequence). The CDR3 totals 14 residues. The CDR3 nucleotides are TGTGCCAGTTCAAGGACAGGGTTGGGAAATACGCAGTATTTT. Translating gives CASSRTGLGNTQYF.

CDR3: CASSPETNSNQPQHF. The CDR3 region has the DNA TGTGCCAGCTCACCAGAGACAAATAGCAATCAGCCCCAGCATTTT. The chain links TRBV18 to TRBJ1-5; no clear D gene. CDR1 is KGHSH, CDR2 LQKENI, per germline. CDR3 length: 15 amino acids. V was pared by 2 bases and J by 0 bases, with 8 bases between. The variable domain in full, completed from reference TRBV18 and TRBJ1-5, reads NAGVMQNPRHLVRRRGQEARLRCSPMKGHSHVYWYRQLPEEGLKFMVYLQKENIIDESGMPKERFSAEFPKEGPSILRIQQVVRGDSAAYFCASSPETNSNQPQHFGDGTRLSIL.

The chain is built from TRBV19 and TRBJ2-3; D perhaps matches TRBD2 (6 bases). Germline CDR1 LNHDA, CDR2 SQIVND (reference sequence). This CDR3 contains 16 residues. The V end lost 1 base, the J end lost 5 bases, and 16 bases lay between the germline ends. The CDR3 is CASSIVGGPEGDTQYF. CDR3 DNA: TGTGCCAGTAGTATAGTCGGCGGGCCGGAGGGAGATACGCAGTATTTT.

The chain couples TRBV9 to TRBJ2-1; TRBD2 is a possible D gene (6 bases). V shed 3 bases and J shed 5 bases, with 12 bases lying between them. CDR1 and CDR2 from the germline V gene are SGDLS and YYNGEE. The CDR3 sequence is 14 residues long. CDR3 region: CASSANWGDNEQFF. The CDR3 nucleotides read TGTGCCAGCAGCGCCAATTGGGGGGACAATGAGCAGTTCTTC.

The chain employs TRBV4-2 and TRBJ2-3, with TRBD2 identical over 9 bases. The CDR3 sequence is 20 residues long. Germline CDR1 and CDR2: LGHNA and YNFKEQ. V was pared by 4 bases and J by 1 base, with 18 bases of the junction left unmatched. CDR3 residues: CASSPWGGRRRLAGTDTQYF. The CDR3 nucleotides are TGTGCCAGCAGCCCGTGGGGGGGAAGACGTCGACTAGCGGGCACAGATACGCAGTATTTT.

The CDR3 sequence is CASSLARGEVNSPLHF. As DNA, the CDR3 is TGCGCCAGCAGCTTGGCGCGGGGTGAAGTGAATTCACCCCTCCACTTT. The genes are TRBV5-1 and TRBJ1-6; D remains unclear. V was clipped by 0 bases and J by 7 bases, with 14 bases between them. Germline values: CDR1 SGHRS, CDR2 YFSETQ. CDR3 length equals 16 residues.

The chain combines TRBV3-1 (or the pseudogene TRBV3-2) with TRBJ2-7; D gene unclear. Germline V CDR1 and CDR2: LGHDT, YNNKEL (reference sequence). The CDR3 loop spans 12 amino acids. The V end was cut by 3 bases, the J end by 0 bases, with 3 bases between. The CDR3 reads CASSHLSYEQYF. The CDR3 DNA reads as TGTGCCAGCAGCCACCTCTCCTACGAGCAGTACTTC.

This sequence joins TRBV30 and TRBJ1-1, with a weak D call TRBD1 (5 bases). The CDR3 consists of 14 residues. Trimming removed 2 bases at V and 7 bases at J, with 17 bases between. Germline assignment: CDR1 GTSNPN and CDR2 SVGIG (reference sequence). CDR3 nucleotides: TGTGCCTGGAGTTTACAGGTTCCTGCCGGTGAAGCTTTCTTT. This translates into CAWSLQVPAGEAFF.

The chain uses TRBV7-3 and TRBJ2-3; no firm D call. V lost 2 bases and J 4 bases, leaving 7 bases between the germline ends. CDR3 length equals 13 residues. The germline V gene encodes CDR1 SGHTA and CDR2 FQGTGA. In DNA form, the CDR3 reads TGTGCCAGCAGCTTATCCGACTCAGATACGCAGTATTTT. This sequence encodes CASSLSDSDTQYF.

V gene TRBV5-1 combines with J gene TRBJ1-4; TRBD1 matches at 7 bases. Germline trimming cut 0 bases from V and 7 bases from J; bases unmatched to any gene: 3. The CDR3 sequence is 14 residues long. The germline CDR1 and CDR2 sequences are SGHRS and YFSETQ. The CDR3 coding sequence is TGCGCCAGCAGCTTGGTAGGGGGCACTGAAAAACTGTTTTTT. Its protein product is CASSLVGGTEKLFF. The entire variable domain, with the rest obtained from reference TRBV5-1 and TRBJ1-4, is as follows: KAGVTQTPRYLIKTRGQQVTLSCSPISGHRSVSWYQQTPGQGLQFLFEYFSETQRNKGNFPGRFSGRQFSNSRSEMNVSTLELGDSALYLCASSLVGGTEKLFFGSGTQLSVL.

V gene TRBV5-1 combines with J gene TRBJ2-1; TRBD2 matches 14 bases. V was clipped by 5 bases and J by 6 bases; unmatched bases: 1. The CDR3 totals 14 residues. In germline, CDR1 is SGHRS, CDR2 YFSETQ. The CDR3 sequence is CASRGLAGANEQFF. In DNA, the CDR3 is TGCGCCAGCAGGGGACTAGCGGGAGCCAATGAGCAGTTCTTC.

This clone has only one observation. This rearrangement joins TRBV24-1 to TRBJ2-7; TRBD1 matches at 10 bases. The germline gives CDR1 KGHDR, CDR2 SFDVKD. This CDR3 is 14 amino acids long. With V trimmed by 12 bases and J by 2 bases, 9 bases remained unmatched. The CDR3, as DNA: TGTGCCGCGTCACCGGGACAGGGGCCCTACGAGCAGTACTTC. Its protein is CAASPGQGPYEQYF.

In DNA form, the CDR3 reads TGTGCCAGCAGCATCCGAGGACAGCCCGCGGAGACCCAGTACTTC. Its protein product is CASSIRGQPAETQYF. The chain employs TRBV11-2 and TRBJ2-5; possible D gene TRBD1, 6 bases. The CDR3 has 15 amino acids. Germline CDR1 is SGHAT and CDR2 is FQNNGV. V shed 5 bases and J shed 5 bases, with 18 bases lying between them.

The chain combines TRBV5-1 with TRBJ2-1; 9 bases line up with TRBD2. This CDR3 contains 16 residues. Germline assignment: CDR1 SGHRS and CDR2 YFSETQ. V lost 5 bases and J lost 8; bases outside the gene matches: 14. CDR3 bases: TGCGCCAGCAGTCCCGCGTTAGCGGGAGCTTCAGATGAGCAGTTCTTC. This codes for CASSPALAGASDEQFF. The full variable domain, in which reference TRBV5-1 and TRBJ2-1 provide the parts outside the CDR3, is KAGVTQTPRYLIKTRGQQVTLSCSPISGHRSVSWYQQTPGQGLQFLFEYFSETQRNKGNFPGRFSGRQFSNSRSEMNVSTLELGDSALYLCASSPALAGASDEQFFGPGTRLTVL.

The rearrangement joins TRBV9 to TRBJ2-1; 10 bases align to TRBD2. Germline V lookup: CDR1 SGDLS, CDR2 YYNGEE. There are 16 residues in the CDR3. Unmatched junction bases numbered 7, after V lost 0 bases and J lost 7 bases. DNA of the CDR3: TGTGCCAGCAGCGTAGCTACTAGCGGGATAGATAATGAGCAGTTCTTC. Translation gives CASSVATSGIDNEQFF.